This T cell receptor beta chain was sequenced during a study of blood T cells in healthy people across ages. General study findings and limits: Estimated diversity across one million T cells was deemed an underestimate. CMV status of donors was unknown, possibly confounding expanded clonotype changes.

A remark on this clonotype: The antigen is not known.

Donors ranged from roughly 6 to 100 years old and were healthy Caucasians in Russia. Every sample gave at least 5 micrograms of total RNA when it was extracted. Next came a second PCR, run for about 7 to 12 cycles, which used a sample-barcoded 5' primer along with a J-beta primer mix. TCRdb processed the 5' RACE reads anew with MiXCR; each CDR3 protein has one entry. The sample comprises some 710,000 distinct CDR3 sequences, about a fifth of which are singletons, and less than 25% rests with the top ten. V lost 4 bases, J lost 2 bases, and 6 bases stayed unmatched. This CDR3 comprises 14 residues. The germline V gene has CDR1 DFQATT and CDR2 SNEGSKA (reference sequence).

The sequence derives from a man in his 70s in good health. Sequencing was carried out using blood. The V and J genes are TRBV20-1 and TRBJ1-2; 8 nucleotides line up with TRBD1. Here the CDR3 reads CSAISRQGNYGYTF. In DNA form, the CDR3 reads TGCAGTGCTATATCGCGACAGGGGAACTATGGCTACACCTTC.